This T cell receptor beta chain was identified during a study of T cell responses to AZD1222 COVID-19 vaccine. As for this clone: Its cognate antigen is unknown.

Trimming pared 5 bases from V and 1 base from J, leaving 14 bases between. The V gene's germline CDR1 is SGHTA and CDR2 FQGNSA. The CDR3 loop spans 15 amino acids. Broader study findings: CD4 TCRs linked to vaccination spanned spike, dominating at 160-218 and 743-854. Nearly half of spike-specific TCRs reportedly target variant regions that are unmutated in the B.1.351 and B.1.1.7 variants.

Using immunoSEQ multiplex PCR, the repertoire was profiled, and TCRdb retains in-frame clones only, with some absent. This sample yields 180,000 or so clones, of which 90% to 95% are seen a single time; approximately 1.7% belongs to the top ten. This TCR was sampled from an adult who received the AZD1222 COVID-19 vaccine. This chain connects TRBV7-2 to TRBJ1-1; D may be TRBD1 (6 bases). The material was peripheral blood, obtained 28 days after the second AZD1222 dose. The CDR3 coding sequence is TGTGCCAGCAGCGGCTATCTACAGGGGAACACTGAAGCTTTCTTT. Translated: CASSGYLQGNTEAFF.